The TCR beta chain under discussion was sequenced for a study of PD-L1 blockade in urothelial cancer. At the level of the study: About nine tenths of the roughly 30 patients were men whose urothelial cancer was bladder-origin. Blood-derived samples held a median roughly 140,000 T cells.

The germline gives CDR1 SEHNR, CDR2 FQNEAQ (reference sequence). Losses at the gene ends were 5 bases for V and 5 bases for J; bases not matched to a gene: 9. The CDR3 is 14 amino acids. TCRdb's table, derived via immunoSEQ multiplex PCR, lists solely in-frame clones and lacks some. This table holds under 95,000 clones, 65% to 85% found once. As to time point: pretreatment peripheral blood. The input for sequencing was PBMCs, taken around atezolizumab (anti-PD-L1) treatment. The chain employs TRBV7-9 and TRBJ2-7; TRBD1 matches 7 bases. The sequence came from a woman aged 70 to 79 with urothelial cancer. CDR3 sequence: CASSPRDSSDEQYF. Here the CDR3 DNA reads TGTGCCAGCAGCCCTAGGGACAGCAGCGACGAGCAGTACTTC.